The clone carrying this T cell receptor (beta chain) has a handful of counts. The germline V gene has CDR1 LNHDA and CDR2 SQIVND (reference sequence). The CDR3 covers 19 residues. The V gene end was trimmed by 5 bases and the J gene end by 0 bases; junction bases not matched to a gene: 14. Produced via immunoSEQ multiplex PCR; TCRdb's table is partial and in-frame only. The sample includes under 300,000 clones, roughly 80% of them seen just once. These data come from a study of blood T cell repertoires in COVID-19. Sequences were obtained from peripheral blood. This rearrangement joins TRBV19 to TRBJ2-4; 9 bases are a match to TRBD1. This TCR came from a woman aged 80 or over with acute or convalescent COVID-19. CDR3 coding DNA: TGTGCCAGTAGTTCCGCCGGGACAGGGTCGAACCTAGCCAAAAACATTCAGTACTTC. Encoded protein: CASSSAGTGSNLAKNIQYF.